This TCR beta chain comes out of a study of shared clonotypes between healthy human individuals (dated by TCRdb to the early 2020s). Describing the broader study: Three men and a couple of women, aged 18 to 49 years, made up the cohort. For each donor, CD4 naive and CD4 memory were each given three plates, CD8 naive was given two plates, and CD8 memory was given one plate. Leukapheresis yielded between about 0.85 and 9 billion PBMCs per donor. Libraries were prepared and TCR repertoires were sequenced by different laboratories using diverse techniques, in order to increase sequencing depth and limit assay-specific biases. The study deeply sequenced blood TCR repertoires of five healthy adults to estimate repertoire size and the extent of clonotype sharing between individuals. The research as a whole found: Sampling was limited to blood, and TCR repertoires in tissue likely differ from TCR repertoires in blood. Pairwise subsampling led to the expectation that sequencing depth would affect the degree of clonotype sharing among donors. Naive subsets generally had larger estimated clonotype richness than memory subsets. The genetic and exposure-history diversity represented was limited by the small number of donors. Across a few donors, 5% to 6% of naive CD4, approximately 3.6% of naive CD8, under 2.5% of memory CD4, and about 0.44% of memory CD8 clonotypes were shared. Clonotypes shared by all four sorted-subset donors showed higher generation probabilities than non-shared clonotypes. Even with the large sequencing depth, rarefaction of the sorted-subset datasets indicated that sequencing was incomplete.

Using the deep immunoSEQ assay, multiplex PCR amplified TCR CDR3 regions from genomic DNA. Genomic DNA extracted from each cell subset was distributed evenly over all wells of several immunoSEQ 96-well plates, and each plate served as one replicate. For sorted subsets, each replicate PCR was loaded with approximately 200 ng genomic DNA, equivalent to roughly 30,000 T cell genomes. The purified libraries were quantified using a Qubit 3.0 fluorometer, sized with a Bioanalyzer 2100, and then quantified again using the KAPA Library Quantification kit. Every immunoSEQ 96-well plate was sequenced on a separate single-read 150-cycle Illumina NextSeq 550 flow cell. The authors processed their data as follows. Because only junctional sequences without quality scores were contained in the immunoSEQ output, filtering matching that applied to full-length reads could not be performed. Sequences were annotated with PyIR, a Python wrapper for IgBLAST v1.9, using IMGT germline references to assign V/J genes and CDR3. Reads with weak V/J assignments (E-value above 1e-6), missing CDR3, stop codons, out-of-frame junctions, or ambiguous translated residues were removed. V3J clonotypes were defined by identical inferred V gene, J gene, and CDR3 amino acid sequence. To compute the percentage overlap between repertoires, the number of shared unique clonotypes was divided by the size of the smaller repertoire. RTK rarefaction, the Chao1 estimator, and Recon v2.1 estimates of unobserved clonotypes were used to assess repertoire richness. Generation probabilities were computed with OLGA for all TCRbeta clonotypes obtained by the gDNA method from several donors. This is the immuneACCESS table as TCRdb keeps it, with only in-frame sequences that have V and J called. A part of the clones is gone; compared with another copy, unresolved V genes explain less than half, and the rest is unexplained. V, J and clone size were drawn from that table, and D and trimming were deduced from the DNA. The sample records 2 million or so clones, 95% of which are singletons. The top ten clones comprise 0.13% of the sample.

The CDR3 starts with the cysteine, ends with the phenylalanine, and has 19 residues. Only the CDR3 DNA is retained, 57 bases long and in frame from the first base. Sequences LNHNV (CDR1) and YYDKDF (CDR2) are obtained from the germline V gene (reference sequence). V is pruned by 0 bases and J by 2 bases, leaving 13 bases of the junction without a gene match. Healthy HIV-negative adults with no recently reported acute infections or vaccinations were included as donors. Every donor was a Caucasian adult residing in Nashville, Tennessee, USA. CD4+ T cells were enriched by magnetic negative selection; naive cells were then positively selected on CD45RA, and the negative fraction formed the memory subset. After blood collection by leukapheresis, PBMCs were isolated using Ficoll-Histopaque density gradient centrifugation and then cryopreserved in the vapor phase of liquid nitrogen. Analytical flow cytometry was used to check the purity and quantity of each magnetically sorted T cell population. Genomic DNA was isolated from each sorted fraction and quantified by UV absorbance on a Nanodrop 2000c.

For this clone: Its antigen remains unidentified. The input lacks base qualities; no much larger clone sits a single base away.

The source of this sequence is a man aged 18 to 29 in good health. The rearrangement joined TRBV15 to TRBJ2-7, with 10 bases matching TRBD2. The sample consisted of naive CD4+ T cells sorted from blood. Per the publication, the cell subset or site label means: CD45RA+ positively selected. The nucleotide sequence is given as TGTGCCACCAGCAGAGATCTGGCTAGCGGGGGACTATACACCTACGAGCAGTACTTC. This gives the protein CATSRDLASGGLYTYEQYF.